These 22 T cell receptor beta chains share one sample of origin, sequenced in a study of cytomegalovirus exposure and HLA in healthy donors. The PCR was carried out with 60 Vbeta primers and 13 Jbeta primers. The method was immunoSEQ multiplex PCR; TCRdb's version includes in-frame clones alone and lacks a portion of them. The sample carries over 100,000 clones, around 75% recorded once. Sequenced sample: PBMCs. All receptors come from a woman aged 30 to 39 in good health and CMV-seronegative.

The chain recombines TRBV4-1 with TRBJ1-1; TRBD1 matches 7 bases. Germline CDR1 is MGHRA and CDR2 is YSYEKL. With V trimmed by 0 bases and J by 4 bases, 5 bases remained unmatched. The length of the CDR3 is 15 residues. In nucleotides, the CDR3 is TGCGCCAGCAGCCAAGATAGTAGGGGGCCCACTGAAGCTTTCTTT. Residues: CASSQDSRGPTEAFF.

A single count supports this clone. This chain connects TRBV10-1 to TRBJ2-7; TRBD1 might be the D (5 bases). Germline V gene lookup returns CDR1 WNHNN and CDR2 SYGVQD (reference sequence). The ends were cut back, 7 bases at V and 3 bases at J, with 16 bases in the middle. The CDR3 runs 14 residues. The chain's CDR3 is CASMGTGPFYEQYF. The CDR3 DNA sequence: TGCGCCAGCATGGGAACAGGCCCGTTCTACGAGCAGTACTTC.

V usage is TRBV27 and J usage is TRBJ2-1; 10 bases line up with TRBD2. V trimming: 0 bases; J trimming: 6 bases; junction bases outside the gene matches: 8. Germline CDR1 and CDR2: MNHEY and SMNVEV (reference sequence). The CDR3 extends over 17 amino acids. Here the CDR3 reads CASSLSGVAGGRNEQFF. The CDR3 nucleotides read TGTGCCAGCAGTTTATCGGGGGTAGCGGGAGGACGCAATGAGCAGTTCTTC.

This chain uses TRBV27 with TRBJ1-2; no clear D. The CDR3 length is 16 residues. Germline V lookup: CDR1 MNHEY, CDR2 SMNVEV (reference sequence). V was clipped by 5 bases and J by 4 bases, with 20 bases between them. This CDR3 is CASSPRKVPGSYGYTF. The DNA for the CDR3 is TGTGCCAGCAGTCCCCGGAAAGTCCCGGGATCCTATGGCTACACCTTC.

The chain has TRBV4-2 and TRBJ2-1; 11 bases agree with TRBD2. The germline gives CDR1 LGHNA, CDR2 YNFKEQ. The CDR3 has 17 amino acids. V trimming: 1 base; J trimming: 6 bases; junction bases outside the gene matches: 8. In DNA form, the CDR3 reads TGTGCCAGCAGCCAAGGTAGCGGGGGGGTGGTAACCAATGAGCAGTTCTTC. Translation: CASSQGSGGVVTNEQFF.

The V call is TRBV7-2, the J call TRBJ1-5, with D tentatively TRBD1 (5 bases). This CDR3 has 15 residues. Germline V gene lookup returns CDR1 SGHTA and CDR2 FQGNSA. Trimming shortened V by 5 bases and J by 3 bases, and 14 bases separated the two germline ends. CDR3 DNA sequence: TGTGCCAGCAGCCTTGTGGGGGGTATCAATCAGCCCCAGCATTTT. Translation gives CASSLVGGINQPQHF.

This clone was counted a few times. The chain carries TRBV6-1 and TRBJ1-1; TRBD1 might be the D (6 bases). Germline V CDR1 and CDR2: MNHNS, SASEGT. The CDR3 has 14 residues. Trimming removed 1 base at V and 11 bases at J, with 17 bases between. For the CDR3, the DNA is TGTGCCAGCAGTGAAGGAGGGAGGGGGATGGGGGCTTTCTTT. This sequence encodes CASSEGGRGMGAFF.

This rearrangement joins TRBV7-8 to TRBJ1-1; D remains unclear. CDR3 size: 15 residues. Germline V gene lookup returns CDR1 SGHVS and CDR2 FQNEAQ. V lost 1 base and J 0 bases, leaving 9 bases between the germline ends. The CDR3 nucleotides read TGTGCCAGCAGCTTAGAACAGAAGTTGAACACTGAAGCTTTCTTT. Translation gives CASSLEQKLNTEAFF.

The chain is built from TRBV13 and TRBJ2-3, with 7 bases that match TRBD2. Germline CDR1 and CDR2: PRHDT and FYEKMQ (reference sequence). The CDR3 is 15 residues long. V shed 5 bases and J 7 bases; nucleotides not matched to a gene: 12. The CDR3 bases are TGTGCCAGCAGCCGGGGATCTAGCGGATATAATACGCAGTATTTT. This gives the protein CASSRGSSGYNTQYF. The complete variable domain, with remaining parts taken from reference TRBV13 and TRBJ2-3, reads AAGVIQSPRHLIKEKRETATLKCYPIPRHDTVYWYQQGPGQDPQFLISFYEKMQSDKGSIPDRFSAQQFSDYHSELNMSSLELGDSALYFCASSRGSSGYNTQYFGPGTRLTVL.

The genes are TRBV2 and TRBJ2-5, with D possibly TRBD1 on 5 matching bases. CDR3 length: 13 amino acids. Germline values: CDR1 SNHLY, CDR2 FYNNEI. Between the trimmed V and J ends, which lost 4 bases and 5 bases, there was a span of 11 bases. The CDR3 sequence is CASSGQNGETQYF. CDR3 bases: TGTGCCAGCAGTGGACAGAATGGGGAGACCCAGTACTTC.

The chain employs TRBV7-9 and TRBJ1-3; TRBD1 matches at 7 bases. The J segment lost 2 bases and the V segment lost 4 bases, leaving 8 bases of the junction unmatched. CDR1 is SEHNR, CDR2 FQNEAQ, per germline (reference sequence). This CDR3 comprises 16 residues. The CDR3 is CASSYGQALPGNTIYF. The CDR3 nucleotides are TGTGCCAGCAGCTACGGACAGGCCTTGCCTGGAAACACCATATATTTT.

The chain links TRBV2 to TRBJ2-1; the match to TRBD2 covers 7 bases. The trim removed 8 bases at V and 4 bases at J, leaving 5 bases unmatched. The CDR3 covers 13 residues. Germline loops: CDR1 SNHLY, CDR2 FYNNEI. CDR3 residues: CASGASGYNEQFF. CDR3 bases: TGTGCCAGCGGGGCTAGCGGATACAATGAGCAGTTCTTC.

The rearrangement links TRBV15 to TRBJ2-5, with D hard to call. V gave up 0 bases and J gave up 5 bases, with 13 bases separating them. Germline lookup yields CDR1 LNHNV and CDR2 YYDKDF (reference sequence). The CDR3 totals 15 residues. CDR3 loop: CATSRDLGPEETQYF. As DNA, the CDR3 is TGTGCCACCAGCAGAGATCTGGGTCCGGAGGAGACCCAGTACTTC.

In nucleotides, the CDR3 is TGTGCCTGGAGTGAAGGAGGTAGCTACACCTTC. Encoded protein: CAWSEGGSYTF. This chain uses TRBV30 with TRBJ1-2; D is undetermined. The CDR3 is made up of 11 amino acids. Per germline, CDR1 GTSNPN and CDR2 SVGIG (reference sequence). Trimming removed 1 base at V and 9 bases at J, with 9 bases between.

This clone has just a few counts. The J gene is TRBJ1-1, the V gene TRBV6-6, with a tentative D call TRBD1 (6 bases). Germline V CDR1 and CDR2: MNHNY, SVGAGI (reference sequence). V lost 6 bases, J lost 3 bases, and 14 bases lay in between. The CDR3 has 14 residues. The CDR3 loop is CASSGQYGDTEAFF. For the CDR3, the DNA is TGTGCCAGCAGCGGACAGTATGGCGACACTGAAGCTTTCTTT.

The CDR3 bases are TGTGCCAGCAGCGGAGACGCAGGGGGAGTGGACGAGCAGTACTTC. Translation gives CASSGDAGGVDEQYF. This chain connects TRBV6-1 to TRBJ2-7; 7 nucleotides align to TRBD1. Germline values: CDR1 MNHNS, CDR2 SASEGT. The CDR3 has 15 residues. The V gene end was trimmed by 6 bases and the J gene end by 5 bases; junction bases not matched to a gene: 13.

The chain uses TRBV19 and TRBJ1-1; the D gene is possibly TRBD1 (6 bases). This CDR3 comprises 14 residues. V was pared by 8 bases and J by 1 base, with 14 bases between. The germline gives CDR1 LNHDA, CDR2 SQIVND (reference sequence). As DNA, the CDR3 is TGTGCCAGTTTTAAGAGGGGGGGGAACACTGAAGCTTTCTTT. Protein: CASFKRGGNTEAFF.

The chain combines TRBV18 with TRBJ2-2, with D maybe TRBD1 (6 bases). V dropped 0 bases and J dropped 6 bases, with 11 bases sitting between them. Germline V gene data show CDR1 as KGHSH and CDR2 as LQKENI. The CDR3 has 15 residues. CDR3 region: CASSPPDSRAGELFF. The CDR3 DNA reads TGTGCCAGCTCACCACCGGACAGCAGGGCCGGGGAGCTGTTTTTT.

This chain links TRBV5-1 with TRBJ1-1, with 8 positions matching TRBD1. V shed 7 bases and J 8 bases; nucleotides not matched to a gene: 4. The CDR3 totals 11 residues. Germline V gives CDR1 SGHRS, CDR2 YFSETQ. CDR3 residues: CASAGGEEAFF. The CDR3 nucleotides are TGCGCCAGCGCAGGGGGCGAAGAAGCTTTCTTT.

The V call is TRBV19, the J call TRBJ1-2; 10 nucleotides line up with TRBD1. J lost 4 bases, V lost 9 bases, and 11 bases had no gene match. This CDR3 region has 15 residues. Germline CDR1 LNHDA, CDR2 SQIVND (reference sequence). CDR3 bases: TGTGCCAGCCTCTCCACCGGGACAGGGGCCTATGGCTACACCTTC. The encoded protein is CASLSTGTGAYGYTF.

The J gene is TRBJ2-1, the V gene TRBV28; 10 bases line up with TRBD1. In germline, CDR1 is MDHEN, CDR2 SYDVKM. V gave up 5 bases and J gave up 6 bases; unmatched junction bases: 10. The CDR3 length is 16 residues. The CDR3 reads CASSMIGTGELNEQFF. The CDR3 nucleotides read TGTGCCAGCAGTATGATTGGGACAGGGGAACTCAATGAGCAGTTCTTC.

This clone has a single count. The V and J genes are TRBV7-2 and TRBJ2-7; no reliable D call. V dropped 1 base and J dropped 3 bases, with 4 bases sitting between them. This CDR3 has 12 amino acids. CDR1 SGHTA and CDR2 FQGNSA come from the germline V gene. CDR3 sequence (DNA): TGTGCCAGCAGCTTAGGCTACTACGAGCAGTACTTC. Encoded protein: CASSLGYYEQYF.